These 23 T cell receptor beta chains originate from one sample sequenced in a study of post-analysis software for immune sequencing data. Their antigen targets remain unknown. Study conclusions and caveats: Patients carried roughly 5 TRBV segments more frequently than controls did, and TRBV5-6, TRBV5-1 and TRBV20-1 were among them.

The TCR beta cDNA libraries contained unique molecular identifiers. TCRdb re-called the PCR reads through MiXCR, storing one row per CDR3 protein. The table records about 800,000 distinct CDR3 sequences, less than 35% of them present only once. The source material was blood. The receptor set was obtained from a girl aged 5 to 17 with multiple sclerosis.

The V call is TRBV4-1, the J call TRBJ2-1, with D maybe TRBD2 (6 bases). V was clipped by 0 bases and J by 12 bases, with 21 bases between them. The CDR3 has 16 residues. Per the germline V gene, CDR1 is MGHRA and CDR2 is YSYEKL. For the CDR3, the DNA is TGCGCCAGCAGCCAAGATTCCCGGCTAGCGACCGGCGGGCAGTTCTTC. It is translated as CASSQDSRLATGGQFF.

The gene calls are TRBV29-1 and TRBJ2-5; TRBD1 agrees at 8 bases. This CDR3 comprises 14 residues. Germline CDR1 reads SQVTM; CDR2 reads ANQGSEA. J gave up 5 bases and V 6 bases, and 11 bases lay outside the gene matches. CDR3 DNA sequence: TGCAGCGTACACGGACAGGGAATGGGGGAGACCCAGTACTTC. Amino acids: CSVHGQGMGETQYF.

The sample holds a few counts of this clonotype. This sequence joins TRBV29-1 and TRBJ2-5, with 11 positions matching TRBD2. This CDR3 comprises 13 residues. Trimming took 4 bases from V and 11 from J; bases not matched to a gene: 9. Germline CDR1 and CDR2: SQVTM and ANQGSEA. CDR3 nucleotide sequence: TGCAGCGTTGTAACTAGCGGGAGTGGGGAGCAGTACTTC. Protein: CSVVTSGSGEQYF.

The DNA for the CDR3 is TGCAGTGCTAGAGGGGGATCGGGGCACGGGTACGAGCAGTACTTC. Its translation: CSARGGSGHGYEQYF. The rearrangement links TRBV20-1 to TRBJ2-7; the D call may be TRBD1 or TRBD2 (5 bases each). Trimming shortened V by 1 base and J by 4 bases, and 17 bases separated the two germline ends. Germline V gene lookup returns CDR1 DFQATT and CDR2 SNEGSKA (reference sequence). The CDR3 totals 15 residues.

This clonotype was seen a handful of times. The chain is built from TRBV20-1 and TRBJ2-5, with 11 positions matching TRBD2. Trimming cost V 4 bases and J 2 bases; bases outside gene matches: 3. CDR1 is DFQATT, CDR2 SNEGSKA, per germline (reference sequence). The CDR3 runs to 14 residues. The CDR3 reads CSAMTSGEQETQYF. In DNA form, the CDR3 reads TGCAGTGCTATGACTAGCGGGGAACAAGAGACCCAGTACTTC.

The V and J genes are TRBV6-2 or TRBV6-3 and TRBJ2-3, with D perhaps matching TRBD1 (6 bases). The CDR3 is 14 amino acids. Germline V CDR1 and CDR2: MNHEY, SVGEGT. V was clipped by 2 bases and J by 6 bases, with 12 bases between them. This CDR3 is CASSYRQVLDTQYF. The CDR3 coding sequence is TGTGCCAGCAGTTACCGACAGGTTTTGGATACGCAGTATTTT.

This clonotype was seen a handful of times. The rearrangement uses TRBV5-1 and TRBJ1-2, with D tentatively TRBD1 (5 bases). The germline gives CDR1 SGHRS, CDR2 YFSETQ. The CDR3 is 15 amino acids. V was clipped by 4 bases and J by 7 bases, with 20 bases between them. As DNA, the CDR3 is TGCGCCAGCAGCGGAAGCCGGGACCGGGAATTTGGCTACACCTTC. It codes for CASSGSRDREFGYTF.

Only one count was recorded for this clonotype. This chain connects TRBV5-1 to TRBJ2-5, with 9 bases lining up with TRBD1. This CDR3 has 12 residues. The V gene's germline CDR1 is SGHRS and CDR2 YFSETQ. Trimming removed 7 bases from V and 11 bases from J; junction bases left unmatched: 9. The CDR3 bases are TGCGCCAGCGCGATAAGGACAGGGGAGCAGTACTTC. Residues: CASAIRTGEQYF.

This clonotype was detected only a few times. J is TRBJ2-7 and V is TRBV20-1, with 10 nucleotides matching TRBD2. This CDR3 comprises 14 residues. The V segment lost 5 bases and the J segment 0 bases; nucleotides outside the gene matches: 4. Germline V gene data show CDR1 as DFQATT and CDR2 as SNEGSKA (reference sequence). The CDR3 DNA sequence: TGCAGTGCTGGACTAGCGGCCCCCTCCTACGAGCAGTACTTC. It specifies CSAGLAAPSYEQYF.

CDR3 sequence: CSGGARGSRLYF. The CDR3 DNA sequence: TGCAGCGGGGGCGCGCGGGGTAGTAGGTTGTACTTC. V usage is TRBV29-1 and J usage is TRBJ2-5; D possibly corresponds to TRBD2 (6 bases). The germline V gene has CDR1 SQVTM and CDR2 ANQGSEA. V was pared by 7 bases and J by 13 bases, with 22 bases between. CDR3 size: 12 residues.

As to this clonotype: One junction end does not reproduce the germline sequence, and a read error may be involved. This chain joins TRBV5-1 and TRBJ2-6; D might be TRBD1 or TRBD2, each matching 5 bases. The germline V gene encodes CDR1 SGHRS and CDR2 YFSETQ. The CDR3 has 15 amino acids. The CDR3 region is CASSPTASGANVRTF. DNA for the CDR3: TGCGCCAGCAGCCCCACAGCCTCCGGGGCCAACGTCCGGACTTTC.

CDR3 residues: CASSSRGARTGELFF. In DNA, the CDR3 is TGTGCCAGCAGCTCGCGGGGGGCGAGGACCGGGGAGCTGTTTTTT. The rearrangement joins TRBV7-8 to TRBJ2-2; 8 bases are shared with TRBD2. This CDR3 is 15 amino acids long. The germline gives CDR1 SGHVS, CDR2 FQNEAQ. The trim removed 4 bases at V and 5 bases at J, leaving 6 bases unmatched.

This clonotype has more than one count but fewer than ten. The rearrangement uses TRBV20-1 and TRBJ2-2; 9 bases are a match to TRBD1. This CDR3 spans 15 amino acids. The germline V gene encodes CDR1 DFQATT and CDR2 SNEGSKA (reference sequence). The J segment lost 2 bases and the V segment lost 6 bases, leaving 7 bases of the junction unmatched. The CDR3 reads CSADSGQGNTGELFF. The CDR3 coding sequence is TGCAGTGCCGACTCGGGACAGGGAAACACCGGGGAGCTGTTTTTT.

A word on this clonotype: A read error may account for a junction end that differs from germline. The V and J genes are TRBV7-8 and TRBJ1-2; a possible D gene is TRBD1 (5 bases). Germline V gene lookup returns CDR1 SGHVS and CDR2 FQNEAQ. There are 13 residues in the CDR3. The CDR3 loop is CASSLPGTYGYAF. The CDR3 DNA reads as TGTGCCAGCAGCTTACCAGGGACCTATGGCTACGCCTTC.

CDR3 sequence (DNA): TGTGCCAGCAGTGAAAGGTTTAACGTGGCAACTAATGAAAAACTGTTTTTT. Protein sequence: CASSERFNVATNEKLFF. The V gene is TRBV2, the J gene TRBJ1-4; D call uncertain. CDR3 size: 17 residues. In germline, CDR1 is SNHLY, CDR2 FYNNEI. The germline V and J ends were trimmed by 2 bases and 0 bases, with 13 bases remaining between them. The complete variable domain, with remaining parts taken from reference TRBV2 and TRBJ1-4, reads EPEVTQTPSHQVTQMGQEVILRCVPISNHLYFYWYRQILGQKVEFLVSFYNNEISEKSEIFDDQFSVERPDGSNFTLKIRSTKLEDSAMYFCASSERFNVATNEKLFFGSGTQLSVL.

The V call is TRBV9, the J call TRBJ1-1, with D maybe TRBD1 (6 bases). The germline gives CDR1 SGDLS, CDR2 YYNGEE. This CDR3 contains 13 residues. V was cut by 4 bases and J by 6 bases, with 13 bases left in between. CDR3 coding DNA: TGTGCCAGCAGCATTAGGGGGGGGGCTGAAGCTTTCTTT. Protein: CASSIRGGAEAFF.

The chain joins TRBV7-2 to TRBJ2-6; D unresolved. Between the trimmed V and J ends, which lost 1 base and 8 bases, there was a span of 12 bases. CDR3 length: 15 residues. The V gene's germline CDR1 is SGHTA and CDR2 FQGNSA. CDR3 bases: TGTGCCAGCAGCTTAGGCTCCTCACCTTCCAACGTCCTGACTTTC. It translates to CASSLGSSPSNVLTF.

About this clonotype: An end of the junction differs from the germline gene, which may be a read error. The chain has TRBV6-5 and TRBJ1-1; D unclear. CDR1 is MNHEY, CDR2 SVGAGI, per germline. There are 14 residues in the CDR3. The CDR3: CASSYSILHTEAFF. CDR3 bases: TGTGCCAGCAGTTACTCAATCCTCCACACTGAAGCTTTTTTT.

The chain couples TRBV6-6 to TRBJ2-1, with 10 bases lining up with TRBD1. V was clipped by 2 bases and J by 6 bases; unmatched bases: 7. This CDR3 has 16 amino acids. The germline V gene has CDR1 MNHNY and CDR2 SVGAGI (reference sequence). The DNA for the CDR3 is TGTGCCAGCAGTTACGCTGGGACAGGGGATTCCAATGAGCAGTTCTTC. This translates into CASSYAGTGDSNEQFF.

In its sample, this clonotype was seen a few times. CDR3: CASSEQGSNQPQHF. CDR3 in DNA: TGCGCCAGCAGCGAACAGGGAAGCAATCAGCCCCAGCATTTT. The chain is built from TRBV5-1 and TRBJ1-5; a possible D gene is TRBD1 (6 bases). Germline CDR1 and CDR2: SGHRS and YFSETQ. V was shortened by 4 bases and J by 1 base, with 9 bases between the two germline ends. The CDR3 totals 14 residues.

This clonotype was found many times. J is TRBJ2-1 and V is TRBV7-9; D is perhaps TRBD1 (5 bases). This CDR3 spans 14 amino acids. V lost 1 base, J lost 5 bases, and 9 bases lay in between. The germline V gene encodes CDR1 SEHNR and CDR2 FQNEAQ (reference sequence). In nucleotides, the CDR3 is TGTGCCAGCAGCTTAGTTCAGGACAACAATGAGCAGTTCTTC. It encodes CASSLVQDNNEQFF. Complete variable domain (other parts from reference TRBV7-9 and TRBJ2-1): DTGVSQNPRHKITKRGQNVTFRCDPISEHNRLYWYRQTLGQGPEFLTYFQNEAQLEKSRLLSDRFSAERPKGSFSTLEIQRTEQGDSAMYLCASSLVQDNNEQFFGPGTRLTVL.

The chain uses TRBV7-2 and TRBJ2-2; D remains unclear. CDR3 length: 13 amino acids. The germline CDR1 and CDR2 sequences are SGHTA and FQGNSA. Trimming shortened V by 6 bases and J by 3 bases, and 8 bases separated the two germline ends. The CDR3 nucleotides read TGTGCCAGCAGTCTTAGATACACCGGGGAGCTGTTTTTT. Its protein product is CASSLRYTGELFF.

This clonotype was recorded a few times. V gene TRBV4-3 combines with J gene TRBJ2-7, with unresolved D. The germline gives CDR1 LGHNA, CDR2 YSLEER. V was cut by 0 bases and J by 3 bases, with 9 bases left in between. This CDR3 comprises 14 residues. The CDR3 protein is CASSQDQNLYEQYF. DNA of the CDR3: TGCGCCAGCAGCCAAGATCAGAACCTCTACGAGCAGTACTTC.